A selection of T cell receptor beta chains follows, all from one sample in a study of tumor-infiltrating lymphocytes in primary liver carcinoma. TCRdb reprocessed the multiplex PCR reads via MiXCR and lists one record per CDR3 protein. The sample consists of 100,000 or so distinct CDR3 sequences, around 66% of them appearing once. Sample: liver tumor tissue from sampling region 2. Receptors were obtained from a woman in her fifties or sixties with primary liver carcinoma and hepatitis B virus infection. The CDR3 runs from the conserved cysteine through the conserved F or W. The order of the fields is CDR3 DNA, CDR3 protein, clone size, V gene, D gene, J gene. The D gene is left open where the match is weak. Some rows mark clone size as missing; the rest say once, few, many or name a class of expanded clone.

TGCGCCAGCAGCCGCGCCGGGGAGACTGAAGCTTCCTTT,CASSRAGETEASF,-,TRBV4-1,-,TRBJ1-1
TGTCCCAGTAGTGTCGGGGGCTACAATGAGCAGTTCTTC,CPSSVGGYNEQFF,-,TRBV11-3,-,TRBJ2-1
TGTGCTAGCAGCTTAGGTCGACAGAGTATCTACTACAATGAGCAGTTCTTC,CASSLGRQSIYYNEQFF,-,TRBV11-2,-,TRBJ2-1
TGTGCCAGCAGTTTTATGGAGACCCAGTACTTC,CASSFMETQYF,-,TRBV13,-,TRBJ2-5
TGTGCCAGTAGCTTAGCGTGGGACAGGGACGAGCAGTACTTC,CASSLAWDRDEQYF,-,TRBV7-9,TRBD1,TRBJ2-7
TGTACCAGCAGTCCTCCCCGGACTGGGCTCGGCTACACCTTC,CTSSPPRTGLGYTF,few,TRBV12-3/TRBV12-4,-,TRBJ1-2
TGTGCCAGCAGCCAAGGCGCGACGGGAGGCGACGAGACCCAGTATTTC,CASSQGATGGDETQYF,-,TRBV14,TRBD2,TRBJ2-5
TGTGCCAGCAGCCGTGGACTAGCGGGAGGATATGAGCAGTTCTTC,CASSRGLAGGYEQFF,many,TRBV12-3/TRBV12-4,TRBD2,TRBJ2-1
TGTGCCAGCAACTCAAGCGGGCGGGAGTACGAGCAGTACTTC,CASNSSGREYEQYF,-,TRBV11-3,TRBD2,TRBJ2-7
-,CASSLVASGTQLLFF,many,TRBV5-1,-,TRBJ2-1
TGTGCCAGCAGCTTACTACTAGCGGGTGATGCGGGGGAGCTGTTTTTT,CASSLLLAGDAGELFF,-,TRBV11-2,TRBD2,TRBJ2-2
TGTGCCAGCAGCCCCTCGATTCACGGGGAGCTGTTTTTT,CASSPSIHGELFF,-,TRBV7-9,-,TRBJ2-2
TGCGCCAGCAGTACGATGACAGATACGCAGTATTTT,CASSTMTDTQYF,-,TRBV28,-,TRBJ2-3
TGTGCCAGCAGGGCCCGGACAAGAGGGAACAATGAGCAGTTCTTC,CASRARTRGNNEQFF,many,TRBV12-3/TRBV12-4,-,TRBJ2-1
TGCGCCAGCAGCTCCTTCGGACTAGCGGGAGAGTGGGCCGGGGAGCTGTTTTTT,CASSSFGLAGEWAGELFF,many,TRBV5-1,TRBD2,TRBJ2-2
TGTGTCAGTAGCTTAGGGCTCACCTACGAACAGTACTTC,CVSSLGLTYEQYF,-,TRBV11-2,-,TRBJ2-7
TGTGCCATCGCCCAATCTGGGGCCAACGTCCTGACTTTC,CAIAQSGANVLTF,-,TRBV28,-,TRBJ2-6
TGTGCCAGCAGTTTAGGGGACCGCCTGGGAGAGACCCAGTACTTC,CASSLGDRLGETQYF,-,TRBV28,-,TRBJ2-5
TGTGCCAGCAGCTTTAGGGAGGAGGATGGCTACACCTTC,CASSFREEDGYTF,-,TRBV7-9,-,TRBJ1-2
TGTGCCAGCAGCTCCGGGACTAGCGGGTTCAATGAGCAGTTCTTC,CASSSGTSGFNEQFF,medium-sized,TRBV11-3,TRBD2,TRBJ2-1
TGTGTCATCAACGAGATAGCGGGAGGGCCCCACTCAGATACGCAGTATTTT,CVINEIAGGPHSDTQYF,once,TRBV10-3,TRBD2,TRBJ2-3
TGTGCCAGCAGTTTAGCGGGGGGGGGGCGGCATCAGCCCCAGCATTTT,CASSLAGGGRHQPQHF,many,TRBV12-3/TRBV12-4,-,TRBJ1-5
TGTGCCAGTCGGGCTCCAAACACCGGGGAGCTGTTTTTT,CASRAPNTGELFF,-,TRBV19,-,TRBJ2-2
TGTGCCAGCAGTCCGACTAGCGGGAGTCGAGGGGAGACCCAGTACTTC,CASSPTSGSRGETQYF,few,TRBV2,TRBD2,TRBJ2-5
TGTGCCAGCAGGTTCTGGGGACAGGGGTACGAGCAGTACTTC,CASRFWGQGYEQYF,once,TRBV28,TRBD1,TRBJ2-7
TGCAGCGTTGAAGTCGGTGGGATTAGCACAGATACGCAGTATTTT,CSVEVGGISTDTQYF,many,TRBV29-1,-,TRBJ2-3
TGTACCAGCAGCTCTCCGAACCGGAACGCTGAAGCTTTCTTT,CTSSSPNRNAEAFF,-,TRBV7-9,-,TRBJ1-1
TGTGCCATCAGTGAGCCAGAGCAGTATGGAAACGCCATATATTTT,CAISEPEQYGNAIYF,-,TRBV10-3,-,TRBJ1-3
TGTGCCAGCAGCCCGGGACTAACGGGGGGGTCGAGAAGCATCAATGAGCAGGTCTTC,CASSPGLTGGSRSINEQVF,-,TRBV13,TRBD2,TRBJ2-1
TGCAGCGTTGAAGGTATCTCTGGGGCCAACATCCTGACCTTC,CSVEGISGANILTF,-,TRBV29-1,-,TRBJ2-6
TGCAGTGTTGAAGCGTTGGGCTGGGTGGGGGTTAGCACAGATATGCAATATTTT,CSVEALGWVGVSTDMQYF,-,TRBV29-1,-,TRBJ2-3
TGTGCCAGCAGTTACCCCCGCCGCGATGCAGCGGGAGTTTGCGGGCAGTACTTC,CASSYPRRDAAGVCGQYF,-,TRBV6-6,TRBD2,TRBJ2-7
TGTGCCAGCTCAATAAAGATAGACTCACCCCTCCACTTT,CASSIKIDSPLHF,-,TRBV18,-,TRBJ1-6
TGTGCCTACAGCCCTCGGGGTAGCGGGAACAATGAGCAGTTATTC,CAYSPRGSGNNEQLF,-,TRBV11-3,TRBD2,TRBJ2-1
TGCAGCGCGGGGGCCATCTACGAGCAGTACTTC,CSAGAIYEQYF,-,TRBV29-1,-,TRBJ2-7
TGTGCCAGCAGCCTCACTATAGCGGGAGGGCTCTACGTCAATGAGCAGTTCTTC,CASSLTIAGGLYVNEQFF,few,TRBV7-9,TRBD2,TRBJ2-1
TGTGCCAGCAACCCGGGCCACCCGGGGGTAGATACGCAGTATTTT,CASNPGHPGVDTQYF,-,TRBV7-9,-,TRBJ2-3
TGTGCCAGCAGCCCCCAGATGAACACTGAAGCTTTCTTT,CASSPQMNTEAFF,-,TRBV7-3,-,TRBJ1-1
TGTGCCAGCTGCTTATTTGGACAGGGGGCCCCCTACGAGCAGTACTTC,CASCLFGQGAPYEQYF,-,TRBV7-9,TRBD1,TRBJ2-7